This T cell receptor beta chain was captured by sequencing in a study of a mutant IDH1 vaccine in newly diagnosed glioma. Data came from immunoSEQ multiplex PCR; TCRdb stores just in-frame clones and leaves some out. The data contain 75,000 to 100,000 clones, over 70% of them seen just once; the ten biggest clones take up about 5.1%. This CDR3 has 12 amino acids. CDR1 SGHVS and CDR2 FNYEAQ come from the germline V gene. Trimming stripped 3 bases from V and 6 bases from J, with 9 bases between. The time point was: baseline, week 1 (first vaccination visit). Treatment defined: pre-vaccination baseline after standard-of-care therapy.

The starting material was PBMCs, obtained from a glioma patient treated with radiotherapy, temozolomide or both. The source of this sequence is a man in his forties with glioma. Some clones in this sample may be carry-over from other donors' samples. The chain carries TRBV7-6 and TRBJ2-7; TRBD1 might be the D (5 bases). CDR3 nucleotides: TGTGCCAGCAGCTTGGACCAGGGCGAGCAGTACTTC. Its protein is CASSLDQGEQYF.